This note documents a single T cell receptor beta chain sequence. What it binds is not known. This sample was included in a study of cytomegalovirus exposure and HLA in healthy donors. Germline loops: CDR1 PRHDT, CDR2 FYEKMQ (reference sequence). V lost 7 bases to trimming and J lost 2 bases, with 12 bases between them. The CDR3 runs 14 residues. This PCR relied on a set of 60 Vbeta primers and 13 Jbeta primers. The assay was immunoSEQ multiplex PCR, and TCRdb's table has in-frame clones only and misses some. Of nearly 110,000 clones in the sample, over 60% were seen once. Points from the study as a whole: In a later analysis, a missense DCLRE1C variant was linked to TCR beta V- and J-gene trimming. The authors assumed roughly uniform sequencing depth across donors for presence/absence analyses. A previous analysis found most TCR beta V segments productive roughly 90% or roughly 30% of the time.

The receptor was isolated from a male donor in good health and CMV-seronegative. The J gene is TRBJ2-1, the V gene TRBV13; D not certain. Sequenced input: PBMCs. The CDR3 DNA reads TGTGCCAGCACGCGGAGTAGAGCCTACAATGAGCAGTTCTTC. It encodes CASTRSRAYNEQFF.